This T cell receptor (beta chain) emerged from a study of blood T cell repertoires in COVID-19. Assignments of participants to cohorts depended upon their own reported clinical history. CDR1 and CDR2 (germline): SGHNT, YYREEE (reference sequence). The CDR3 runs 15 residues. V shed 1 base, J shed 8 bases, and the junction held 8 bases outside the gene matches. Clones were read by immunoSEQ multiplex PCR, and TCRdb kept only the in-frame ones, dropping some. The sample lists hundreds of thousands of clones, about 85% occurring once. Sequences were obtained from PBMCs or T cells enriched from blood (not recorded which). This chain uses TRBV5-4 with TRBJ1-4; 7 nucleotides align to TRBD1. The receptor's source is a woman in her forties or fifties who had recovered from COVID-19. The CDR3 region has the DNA TGTGCCAGCAGCTTGAGACAGGGACTAGGGGAAAAACTGTTTTTT. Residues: CASSLRQGLGEKLFF.